This T cell receptor beta chain was captured by sequencing in a study of regulatory T cells in long-lasting Graves disease. Overall study findings and caveats: Persistent disease favored TRBV28, TRBJ1-2 and TRBJ2-5.

As to this clonotype: Its antigen is not known.

The TCR beta library used iRepertoire HTBI primers with Arm-PCR amplification of CDR3. As handled by the study authors: Identification yielded 60 or so TRBV and 14 TRBJ segments across samples. TCRdb itself ran the multiplex PCR reads through MiXCR, one entry per CDR3 protein. Clone size and V and J calls follow TCRdb, not the original study. The sample includes about 310,000 distinct CDR3 sequences, around a fifth of them seen just once. The germline CDR1 and CDR2 sequences are SGHTA and FQGNSA. The CDR3 runs to 14 residues. The V gene end was trimmed by 4 bases and the J gene end by 5 bases; junction bases not matched to a gene: 4. Specified time point: persistent/refractory GD, antithyroid drugs over 5 years with positive TRAb. Researchers made the TCR library from RNA that was extracted from PBMCs. The patients were enrolled through endocrinology in Xi'an, China.

The sequencing here drew on peripheral blood mononuclear cells (PBMCs), taken when the disease was refractory, from a patient treated with antithyroid drugs. The TCR comes from a female donor with Graves disease. V and J are TRBV7-2 and TRBJ1-5; 8 nucleotides line up with TRBD1. The CDR3 nucleotides are TGTGCCAGCAGCTCACAGGGGGACGATCAGCCCCAGCATTTT. Its translation: CASSSQGDDQPQHF.